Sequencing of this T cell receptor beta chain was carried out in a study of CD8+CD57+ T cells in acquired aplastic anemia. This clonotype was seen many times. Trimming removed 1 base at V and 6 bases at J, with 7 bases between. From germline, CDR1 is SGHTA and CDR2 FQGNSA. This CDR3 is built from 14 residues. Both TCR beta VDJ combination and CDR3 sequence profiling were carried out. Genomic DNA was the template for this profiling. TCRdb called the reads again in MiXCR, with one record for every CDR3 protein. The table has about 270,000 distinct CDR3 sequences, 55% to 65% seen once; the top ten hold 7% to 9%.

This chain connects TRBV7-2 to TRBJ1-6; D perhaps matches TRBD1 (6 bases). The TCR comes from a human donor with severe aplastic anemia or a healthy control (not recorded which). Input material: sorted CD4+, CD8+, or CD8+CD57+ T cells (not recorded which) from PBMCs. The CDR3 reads CASSLGTVNSPLHF. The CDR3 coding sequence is TGTGCCAGCAGCTTAGGGACAGTTAATTCACCCCTCCACTTT.